This T cell receptor (beta chain) was profiled in a study of siplizumab effects on memory and regulatory T cells (dated by TCRdb to about 2019). At the level of the whole study: The study looked at the effect of siplizumab, an anti-CD2 antibody, on alloreactive T-cell subsets in allogeneic mixed lymphocyte reactions made from human PBMCs.

Library construction relied on the immunoSEQ multiplex PCR assay. Approximately 10^5 TCR templates per sample were assayed by the deep sequencing platform. Genomic DNA extracted from sorted T cells was used for TCRbeta CDR3 sequencing. The source study handled its data this way. Clonal analysis of TCRbeta CDR3 data was done in the R programming language. Alloreactive CD4+ and CD8+ clones were defined by comparing unstimulated samples with post-reaction CFSE-low samples. By matching sequences to the repertoires of sorted unstimulated Treg and non-Treg cells, each alloreactive CD4+ clone was assigned a regulatory or non-regulatory origin. Not all clones reach the TCRdb copy of this immuneACCESS table, which keeps in-frame sequences only. Checked studies attribute under half of the gap to unresolved V genes and leave the rest unexplained. That table furnishes V, J and clone size, whereas the DNA furnished D and trimming. In this sample the table shows more than 95,000 clones, 85% to 95% of which occur a single time. Jointly, the top ten make up 0.6% to 0.7% of the sample.

Sorted unstimulated T cells and proliferating T cells recovered from mixed lymphocyte reactions underwent TCRbeta CDR3 sequencing. Fresh whole blood from about 11 HLA-typed healthy donors was used as the source from which PBMCs were isolated. To map where alloreactive clones came from, unstimulated CD4+ regulatory T cells were FACS-sorted. V gives up 4 bases and J gives up 0 bases, and the segment between their germline ends measures 10 bases. The CDR3, from cysteine to phenylalanine, totals 15 residues. Only CDR3 DNA remains: 45 bases, in frame from the first base. CDR1 LNHDA and CDR2 SQIVND are derived from the germline V gene (reference sequence). Points on this clone: No cognate antigen has been identified for it. Per-nucleotide qualities are absent, and no much larger clonotype sits a single base away.

General conclusions and limits of the study: Because sequences at frequencies below about 10^-5 were poorly captured, only a minor fraction of alloreactive clones could be mapped back to unstimulated subsets. Greater diversity appeared to be present in unstimulated naive T cells than in memory T cells, and a substantial contribution to the alloresponse seemed to be made by naive cells. About 75-95% of proliferating CD4+ or CD8+ clones could not be given a naive or memory phenotype. Whether proliferating Tregs from siplizumab cultures actually had suppressive function was not functionally confirmed. Among mappable alloreactive CD4+ clones, the Treg-derived fraction averaged around 70% with siplizumab versus roughly 30% in control reactions. Siplizumab significantly lowered the cumulative frequency of alloreactive sequences that could be traced to unstimulated CD4+ memory T cells.

The V gene is TRBV19 and the J gene is TRBJ1-3, with a tentative D gene TRBD1 over 5 matching bases. Material for sequencing was Tregs sorted from blood. The clonotype originates from a human donor in good health. The DNA reads TGTGCCAGTAGTAGATCAGGGAACTCTGGAAACACCATATATTTT. This gives the protein CASSRSGNSGNTIYF.